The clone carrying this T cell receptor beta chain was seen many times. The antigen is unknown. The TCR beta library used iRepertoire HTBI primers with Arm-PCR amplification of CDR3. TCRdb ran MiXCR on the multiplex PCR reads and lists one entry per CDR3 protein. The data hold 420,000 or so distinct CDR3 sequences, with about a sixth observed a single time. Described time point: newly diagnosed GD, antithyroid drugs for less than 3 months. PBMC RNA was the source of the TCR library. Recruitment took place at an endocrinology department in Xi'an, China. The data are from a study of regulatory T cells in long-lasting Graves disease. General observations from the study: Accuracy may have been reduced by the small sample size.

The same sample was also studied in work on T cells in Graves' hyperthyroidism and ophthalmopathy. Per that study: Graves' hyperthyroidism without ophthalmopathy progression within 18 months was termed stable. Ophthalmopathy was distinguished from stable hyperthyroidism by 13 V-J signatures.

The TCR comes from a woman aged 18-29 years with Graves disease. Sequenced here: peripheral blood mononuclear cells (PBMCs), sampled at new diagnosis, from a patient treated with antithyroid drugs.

CDR3 sequence (DNA): TGTGCCAGCAGCCGAGGACAGGGGACTAAAATGAACACTGAAGCTTTCTTT. This encodes CASSRGQGTKMNTEAFF. V usage is TRBV7-2 and J usage is TRBJ1-1; 9 nucleotides match TRBD1. The V gene's germline CDR1 is SGHTA and CDR2 FQGNSA. J was trimmed by 0 bases and V by 5 bases; bases with no gene match: 10. CDR3 size: 17 residues.